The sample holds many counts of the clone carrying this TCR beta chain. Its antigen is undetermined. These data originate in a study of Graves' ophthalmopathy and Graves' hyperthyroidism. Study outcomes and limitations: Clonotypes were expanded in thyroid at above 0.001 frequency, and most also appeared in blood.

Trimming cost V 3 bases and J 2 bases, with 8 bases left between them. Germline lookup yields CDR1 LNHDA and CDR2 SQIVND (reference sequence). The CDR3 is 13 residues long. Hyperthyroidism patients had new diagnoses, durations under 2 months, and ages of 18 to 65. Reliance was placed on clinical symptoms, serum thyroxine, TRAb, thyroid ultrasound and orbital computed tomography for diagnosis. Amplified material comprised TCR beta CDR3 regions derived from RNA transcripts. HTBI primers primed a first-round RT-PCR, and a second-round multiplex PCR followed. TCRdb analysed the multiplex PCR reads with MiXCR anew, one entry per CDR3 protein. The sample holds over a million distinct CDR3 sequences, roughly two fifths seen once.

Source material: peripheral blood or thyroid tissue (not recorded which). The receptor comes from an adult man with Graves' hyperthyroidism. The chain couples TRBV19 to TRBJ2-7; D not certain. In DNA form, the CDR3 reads TGTGCCAGTAGTATCGGCAGAGCCTACGAGCAGTACTTC. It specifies CASSIGRAYEQYF.